This entry describes one T cell receptor (beta chain). Its antigen is currently unknown. Sample-barcoded 5' priming and a J-beta primer mix drove a second PCR of roughly 7 to 11 cycles. Individual samples furnished no less than 2.5 million CDR3-containing paired-end reads apiece. TCRdb independently ran MiXCR on the 5' RACE reads; one entry per CDR3 protein. The table lists around 1.7 million distinct CDR3 sequences, roughly 28% of them singletons. The sample belongs to a study of blood T cells in healthy people across ages. Overall study findings and caveats: The fall in TCR beta diversity per million T cells was roughly linear with age. Compared with aged donors, long-lived donors showed fewer expanded clones, suggesting selection.

Isolated per sample were at least 6 million PBMCs. Specimen: blood. The origin of this receptor is a woman in her twenties or thirties in good health.

CDR3 protein: CSAWGAGNQPQHF. The CDR3 DNA is TGCAGTGCTTGGGGGGCCGGCAATCAGCCCCAGCATTTT. The rearrangement uses TRBV20-1 and TRBJ1-5; possible D gene TRBD1, 6 bases. V dropped 5 bases and J dropped 2 bases, with 10 bases sitting between them. CDR3 length: 13 residues. CDR1 DFQATT and CDR2 SNEGSKA come from the germline V gene (reference sequence).